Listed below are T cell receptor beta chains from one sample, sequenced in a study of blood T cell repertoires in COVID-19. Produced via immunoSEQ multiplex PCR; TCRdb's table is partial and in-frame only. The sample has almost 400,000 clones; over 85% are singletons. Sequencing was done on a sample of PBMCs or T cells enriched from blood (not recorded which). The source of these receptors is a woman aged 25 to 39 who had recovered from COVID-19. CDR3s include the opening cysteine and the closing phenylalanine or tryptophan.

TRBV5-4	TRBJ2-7	CASSTSSGPYEQYF
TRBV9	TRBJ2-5	CASSAEGLAGALQETQYF
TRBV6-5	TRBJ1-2	CASKEINYGYTF
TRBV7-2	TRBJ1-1	CASSLSGSNTEAFF
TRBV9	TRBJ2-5	CASRGTGDQTQYF
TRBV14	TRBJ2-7	CASSQSGGLTYEQYF
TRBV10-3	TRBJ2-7	CAISESSYEQYF
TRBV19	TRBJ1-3	CASSIPDTGNTIYF
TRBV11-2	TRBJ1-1	CASSLETGTEAFF
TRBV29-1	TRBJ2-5	CSVRRAEETQYF
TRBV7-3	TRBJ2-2	CASSSSGVNTGELFF
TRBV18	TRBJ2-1	CASSPKEAYNEQFF
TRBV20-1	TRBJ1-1	CSASLSGWNTEAFF
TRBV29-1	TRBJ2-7	CSVEGPVDEQYF
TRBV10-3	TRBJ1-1	CAISQGTEAFF
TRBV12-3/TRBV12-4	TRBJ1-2	CASTRTSYGYTF
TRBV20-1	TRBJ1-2	CSASYLGAFGYTF
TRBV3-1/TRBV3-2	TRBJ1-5	CASSQSTGRHQPQHF
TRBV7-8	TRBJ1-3	CASSFIPEGNTIYF
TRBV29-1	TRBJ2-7	CSVSLTGGIYEQYF
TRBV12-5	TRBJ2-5	CASGLGSGQGAETQYF
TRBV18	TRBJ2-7	CASSPPGEAGYEQYF
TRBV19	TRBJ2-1	CASRPGGGDEQFF
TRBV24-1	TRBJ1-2	CATTRRNRANGYTF
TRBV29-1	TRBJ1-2	CSVDQGGYGYTF
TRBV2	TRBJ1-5	CASRGQNNQPQHF
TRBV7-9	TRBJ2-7	CASGTGLFYEQYF
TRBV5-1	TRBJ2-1	CASSSGQGAGNEQFF
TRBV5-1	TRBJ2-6	CASSLAGGTGTSGANVLTF
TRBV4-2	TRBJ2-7	CASSPFRDRGFAEQYF
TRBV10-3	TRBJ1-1	CAISEKGQGGTEAFF
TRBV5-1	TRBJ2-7	CASSSAGTFEEQYF
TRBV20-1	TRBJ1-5	CSASRTGGSGNQPQHF
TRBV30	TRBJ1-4	CAWSVGGGSNEKLFF
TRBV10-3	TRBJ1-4	CAISRDRGREKLFF
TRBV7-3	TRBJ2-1	CASSVDINSYNEQFF
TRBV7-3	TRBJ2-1	CASSFRAVSYNEQFF
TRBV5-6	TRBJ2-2	CASSPGTGGRDGELFF
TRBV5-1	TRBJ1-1	CASSARQGLNTEAFF
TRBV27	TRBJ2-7	CASSPIPGQFFSYEQYF
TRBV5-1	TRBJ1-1	CASSTSGTVNTEAFF
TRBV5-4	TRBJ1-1	CASSLPGRNTEAFF
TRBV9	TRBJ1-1	CASSLGLLDTEAFF
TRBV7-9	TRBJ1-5	CASSPLLTGTGSQPQHF
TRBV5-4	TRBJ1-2	CASSSYLLSGDYGYTF
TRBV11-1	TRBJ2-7	CASSPGLYEQYF
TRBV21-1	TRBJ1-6	CASSGDRGSSPLHF
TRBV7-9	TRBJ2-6	CASPRDRGLGANVLTF
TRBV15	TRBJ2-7	CATSRDPYRDRVVEQYF
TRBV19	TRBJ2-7	CASRSPAYEQYF
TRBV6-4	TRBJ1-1	CASSVEGASTEAFF
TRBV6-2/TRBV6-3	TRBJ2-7	CASSWTSGNEQYF
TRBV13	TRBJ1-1	CASKKDRNTEAFF
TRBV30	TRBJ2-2	CAWWEGRGTGELFF
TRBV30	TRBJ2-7	CAWSVQIGGEQYF